The T cell receptor (beta chain) described here comes from a study of blood T cells in healthy people across ages. Across the whole study: Using template switching, researchers captured about one barcoded beta molecule for each two T cells. The study, taken as a whole, reports: Estimated diversity that came from one million T cells was considered an underestimate.

Combining a sample-barcoded 5' primer with a J-beta primer mix, a second PCR ran for roughly 6 to 12 cycles. TCRdb reprocessed the 5' RACE reads via MiXCR and lists one record per CDR3 protein. Of hundreds of thousands of distinct CDR3 sequences listed, about half are singletons. Trimming pared 7 bases from V and 0 bases from J, leaving 12 bases between. The CDR3 is 15 amino acids. CDR1 is KGHDR and CDR2 is SFDVKD in the germline V gene. Isolated per sample were at least 7 million PBMCs. Per sample, at least 6 micrograms of total RNA were extracted. This clonotype was seen a few times. Its antigen is unknown.

The sample taken for sequencing was blood. The source of this sequence is a woman aged 60 to 75 in good health. The rearrangement uses TRBV24-1 and TRBJ2-4; D assignment may be TRBD1 or TRBD2 (5 bases each). DNA for the CDR3: TGTGCCACCAGGGGGGTTTGGCTAGCCAAAAACATTCAGTACTTC. Its translation is CATRGVWLAKNIQYF.